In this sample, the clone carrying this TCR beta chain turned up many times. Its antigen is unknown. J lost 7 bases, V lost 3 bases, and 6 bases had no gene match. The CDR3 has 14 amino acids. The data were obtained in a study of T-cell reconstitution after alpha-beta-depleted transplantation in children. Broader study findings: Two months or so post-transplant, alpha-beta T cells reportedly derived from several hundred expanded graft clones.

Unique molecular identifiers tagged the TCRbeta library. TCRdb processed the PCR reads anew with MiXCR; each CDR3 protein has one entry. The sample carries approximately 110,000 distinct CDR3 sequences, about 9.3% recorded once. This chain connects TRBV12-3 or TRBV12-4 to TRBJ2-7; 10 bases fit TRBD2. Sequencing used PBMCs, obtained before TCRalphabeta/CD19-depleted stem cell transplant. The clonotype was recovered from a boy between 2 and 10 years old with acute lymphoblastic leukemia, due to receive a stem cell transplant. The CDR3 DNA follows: TGTGCCAGCAGTTTCGCTAGCGGGAGTGTAGAGCAGTACTTC. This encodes CASSFASGSVEQYF.